This TCR beta chain came from a study of OX40 agonist ivuxolimab in advanced cancers. Study results and caveats: In the 0.1 to 3.0 mg/kg range, CD4+ and CD8+ blood T cells had expanded clonally by week 6.

The CDR3 extends over 16 amino acids. The germline CDR1 and CDR2 sequences are LNHDA and SQIVND (reference sequence). Details on this clone: The target antigen is unknown. Just one base apart from a much larger clone, this may be a read error.

Sequencing was performed with immunoSEQ multiplex PCR; in TCRdb, only in-frame clones are kept and a portion is missing. The sample has 96,000 or so clones; 84% are singletons. The sequencing here drew on CD4+ or CD8+ T cells sorted from blood, taken in a trial of the OX40 agonist ivuxolimab. The genes are TRBV19 and TRBJ1-3; D is unresolved. This sequence originates from an adult with an advanced solid tumor such as melanoma, head and neck, liver or kidney cancer. The CDR3 region is CASTPTTIFSGSTIYF. The CDR3 nucleotides read TGTGCCAGTACCCCGACAACTATTTTCTCTGGAAGCACCATATATTTT.